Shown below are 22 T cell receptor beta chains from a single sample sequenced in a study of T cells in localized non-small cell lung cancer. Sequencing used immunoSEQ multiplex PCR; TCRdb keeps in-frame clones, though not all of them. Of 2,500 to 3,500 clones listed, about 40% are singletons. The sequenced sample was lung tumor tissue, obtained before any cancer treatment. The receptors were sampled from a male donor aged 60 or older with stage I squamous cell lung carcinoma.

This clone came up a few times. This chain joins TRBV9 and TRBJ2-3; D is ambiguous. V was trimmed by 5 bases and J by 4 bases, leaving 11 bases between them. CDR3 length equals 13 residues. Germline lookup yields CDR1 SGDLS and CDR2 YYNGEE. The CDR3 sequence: CASSNSFSDTQYF. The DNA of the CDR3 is TGTGCCAGCAGTAACTCCTTCTCAGATACGCAGTATTTT. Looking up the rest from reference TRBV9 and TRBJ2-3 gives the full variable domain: DSGVTQTPKHLITATGQRVTLRCSPRSGDLSVYWYQQSLDQGLQFLIQYYNGEERAKGNILERFSAQQFPDLHSELNLSSLELGDSALYFCASSNSFSDTQYFGPGTRLTVL.

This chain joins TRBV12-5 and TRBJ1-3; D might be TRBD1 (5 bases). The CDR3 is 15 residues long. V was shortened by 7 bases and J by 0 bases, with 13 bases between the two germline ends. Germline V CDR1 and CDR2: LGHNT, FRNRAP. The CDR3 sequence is CASAPDSLSGNTIYF. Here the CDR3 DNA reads TGTGCTAGTGCCCCTGACAGCCTCTCTGGAAACACCATATATTTT. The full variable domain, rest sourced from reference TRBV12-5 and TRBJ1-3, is DARVTQTPRHKVTEMGQEVTMRCQPILGHNTVFWYRQTMMQGLELLAYFRNRAPLDDSGMPKDRFSAEMPDATLATLKIQPSEPRDSAVYFCASAPDSLSGNTIYFGEGSWLTVV.

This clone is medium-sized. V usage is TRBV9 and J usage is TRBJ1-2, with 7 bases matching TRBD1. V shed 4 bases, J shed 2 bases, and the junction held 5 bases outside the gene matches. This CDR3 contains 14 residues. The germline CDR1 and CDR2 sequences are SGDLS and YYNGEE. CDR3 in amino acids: CASSPQGGNYGYTF. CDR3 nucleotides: TGTGCCAGCAGCCCGCAGGGGGGCAACTATGGCTACACCTTC.

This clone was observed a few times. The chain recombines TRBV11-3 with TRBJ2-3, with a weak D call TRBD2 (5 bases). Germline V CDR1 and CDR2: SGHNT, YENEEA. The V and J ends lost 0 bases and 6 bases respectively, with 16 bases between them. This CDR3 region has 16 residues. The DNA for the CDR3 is TGTGCCAGCAGCTTAGAGTCGGGGTACATTCATGATACGCAGTATTTT. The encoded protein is CASSLESGYIHDTQYF.

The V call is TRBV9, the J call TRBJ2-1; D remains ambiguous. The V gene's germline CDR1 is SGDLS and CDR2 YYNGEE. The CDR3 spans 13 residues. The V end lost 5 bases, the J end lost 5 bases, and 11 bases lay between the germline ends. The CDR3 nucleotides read TGTGCCAGCAGTCCGTATCTCAACAATGAGCAGTTCTTC. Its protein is CASSPYLNNEQFF.

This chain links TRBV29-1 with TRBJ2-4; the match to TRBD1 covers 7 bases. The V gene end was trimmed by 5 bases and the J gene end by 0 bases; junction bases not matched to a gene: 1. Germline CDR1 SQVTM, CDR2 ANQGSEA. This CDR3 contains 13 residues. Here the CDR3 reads CSVTGAAKNIQYF. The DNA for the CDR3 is TGCAGCGTTACAGGGGCAGCCAAAAACATTCAGTACTTC.

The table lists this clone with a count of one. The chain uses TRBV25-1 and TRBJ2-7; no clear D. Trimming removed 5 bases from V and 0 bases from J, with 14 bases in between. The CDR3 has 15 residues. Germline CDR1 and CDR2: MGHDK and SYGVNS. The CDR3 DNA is TGTGCCAGCAGTAGGCAGTCAGCCATCTCCTACGAGCAGTACTTC. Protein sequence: CASSRQSAISYEQYF.

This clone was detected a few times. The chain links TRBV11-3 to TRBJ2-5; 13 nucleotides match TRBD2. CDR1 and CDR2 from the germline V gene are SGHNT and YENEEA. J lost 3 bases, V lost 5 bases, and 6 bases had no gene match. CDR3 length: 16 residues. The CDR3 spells CASSPWTSGREETQYF. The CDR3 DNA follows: TGTGCCAGCAGCCCTTGGACTAGCGGGAGAGAAGAGACCCAGTACTTC.

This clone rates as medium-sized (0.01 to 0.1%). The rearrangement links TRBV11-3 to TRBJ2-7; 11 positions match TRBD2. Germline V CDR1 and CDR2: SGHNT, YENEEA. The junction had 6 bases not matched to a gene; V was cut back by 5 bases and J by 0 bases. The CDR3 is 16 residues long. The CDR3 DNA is TGTGCCAGCAGCGATGGACTAGCGGGTAGCTCCTACGAGCAGTACTTC. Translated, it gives CASSDGLAGSSYEQYF. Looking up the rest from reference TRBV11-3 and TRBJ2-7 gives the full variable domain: EAGVVQSPRYKIIEKKQPVAFWCNPISGHNTLYWYLQNLGQGPELLIRYENEEAVDDSQLPKDRFSAERLKGVDSTLKIQPAELGDSAVYLCASSDGLAGSSYEQYFGPGTRLTVT.

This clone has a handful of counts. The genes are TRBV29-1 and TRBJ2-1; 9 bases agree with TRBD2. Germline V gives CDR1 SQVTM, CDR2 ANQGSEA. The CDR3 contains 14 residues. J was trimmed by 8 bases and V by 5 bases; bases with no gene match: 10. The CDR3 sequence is CSVFSGTSSYEQFF. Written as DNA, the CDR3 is TGCAGCGTTTTTTCCGGGACTAGCTCGTATGAGCAGTTCTTC.

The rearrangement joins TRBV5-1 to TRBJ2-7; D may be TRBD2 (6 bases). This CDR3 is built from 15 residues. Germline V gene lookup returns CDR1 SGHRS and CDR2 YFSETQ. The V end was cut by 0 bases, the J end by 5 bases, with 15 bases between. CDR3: CASSLGVGGRHEQYF. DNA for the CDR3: TGCGCCAGCAGCTTGGGAGTTGGAGGGAGGCACGAGCAGTACTTC.

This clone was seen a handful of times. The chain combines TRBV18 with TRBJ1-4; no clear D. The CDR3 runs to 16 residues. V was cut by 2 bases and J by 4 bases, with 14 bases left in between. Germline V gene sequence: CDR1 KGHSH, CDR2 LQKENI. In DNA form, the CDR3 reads TGTGCCAGCTCACCAGAGATTCAGGCGATTAATGAAAAACTGTTTTTT. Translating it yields CASSPEIQAINEKLFF.

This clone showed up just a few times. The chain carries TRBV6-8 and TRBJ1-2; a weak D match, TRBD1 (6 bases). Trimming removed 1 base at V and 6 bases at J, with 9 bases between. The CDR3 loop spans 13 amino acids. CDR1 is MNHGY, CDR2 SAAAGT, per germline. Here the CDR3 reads CASSYYQGNGYTF. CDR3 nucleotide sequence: TGTGCCAGCAGTTACTACCAGGGGAATGGCTACACCTTC.

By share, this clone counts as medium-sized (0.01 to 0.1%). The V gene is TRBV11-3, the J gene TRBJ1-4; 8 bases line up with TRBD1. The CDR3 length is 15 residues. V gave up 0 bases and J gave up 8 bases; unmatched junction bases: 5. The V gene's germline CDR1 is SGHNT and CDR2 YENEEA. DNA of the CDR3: TGTGCCAGCAGCTTAGAGCAGGGGGCAGGAGAAAAACTGTTTTTT. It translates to CASSLEQGAGEKLFF. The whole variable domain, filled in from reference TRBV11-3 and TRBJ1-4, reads EAGVVQSPRYKIIEKKQPVAFWCNPISGHNTLYWYLQNLGQGPELLIRYENEEAVDDSQLPKDRFSAERLKGVDSTLKIQPAELGDSAVYLCASSLEQGAGEKLFFGSGTQLSVL.

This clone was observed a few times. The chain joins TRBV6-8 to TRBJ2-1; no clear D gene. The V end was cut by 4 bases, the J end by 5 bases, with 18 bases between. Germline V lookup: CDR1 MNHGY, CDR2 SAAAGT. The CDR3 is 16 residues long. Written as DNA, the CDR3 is TGTGCCAGCAGTTGGGCATACGGACCTCTGGACAATGAGCAGTTCTTC. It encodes CASSWAYGPLDNEQFF.

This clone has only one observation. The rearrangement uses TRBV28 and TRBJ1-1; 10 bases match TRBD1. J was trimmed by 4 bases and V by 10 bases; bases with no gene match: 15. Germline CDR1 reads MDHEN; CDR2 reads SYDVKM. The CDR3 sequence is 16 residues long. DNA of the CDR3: TGTGCCACCCGGACAGGGGGGCTCCGGGGGGGCACTGAAGCTTTCTTT. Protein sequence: CATRTGGLRGGTEAFF.

The CDR3 protein is CAWSVGPPPPDTQYF. For the CDR3, the DNA is TGTGCCTGGAGTGTGGGACCACCACCCCCAGATACGCAGTATTTT. The chain combines TRBV30 with TRBJ2-3; D may match TRBD1 or TRBD2 (5 bases each). CDR3 length equals 15 residues. V shed 0 bases and J shed 4 bases, with 14 bases lying between them. CDR1 is GTSNPN and CDR2 is SVGIG in the germline V gene (reference sequence).

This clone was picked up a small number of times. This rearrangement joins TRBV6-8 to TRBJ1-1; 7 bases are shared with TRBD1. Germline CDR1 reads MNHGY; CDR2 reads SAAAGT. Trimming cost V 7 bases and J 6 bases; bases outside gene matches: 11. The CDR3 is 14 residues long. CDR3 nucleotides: TGTGCCAGCAATGATAACTCCGACAGGGCTGAAGCTTTCTTT. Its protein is CASNDNSDRAEAFF.

The CDR3 coding sequence is TGTGCCAGCAGTTACTCCTCGGGAGGGCGGGGAGATACGCAGTATTTT. Its protein is CASSYSSGGRGDTQYF. V and J are TRBV6-8 and TRBJ2-3; TRBD2 agrees at 8 bases. CDR1 MNHGY and CDR2 SAAAGT come from the germline V gene. V dropped 0 bases and J dropped 5; count of bases not matched to a gene: 7. The CDR3 is made up of 16 amino acids.

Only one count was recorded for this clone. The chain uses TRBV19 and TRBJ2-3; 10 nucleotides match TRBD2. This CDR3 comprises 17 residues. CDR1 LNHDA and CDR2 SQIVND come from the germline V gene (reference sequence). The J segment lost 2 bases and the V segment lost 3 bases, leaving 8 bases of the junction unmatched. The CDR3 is CASSIIRTSGNTDTQYF. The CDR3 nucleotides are TGTGCCAGTAGTATTATTAGGACTAGCGGAAACACAGATACGCAGTATTTT.

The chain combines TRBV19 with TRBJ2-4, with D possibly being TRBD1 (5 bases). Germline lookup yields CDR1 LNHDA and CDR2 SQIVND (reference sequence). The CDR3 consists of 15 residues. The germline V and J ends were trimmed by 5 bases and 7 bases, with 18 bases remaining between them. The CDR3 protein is CASSVSAGPRNIQYF. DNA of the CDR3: TGTGCCAGTAGTGTCTCGGCAGGGCCCCGGAACATTCAGTACTTC.

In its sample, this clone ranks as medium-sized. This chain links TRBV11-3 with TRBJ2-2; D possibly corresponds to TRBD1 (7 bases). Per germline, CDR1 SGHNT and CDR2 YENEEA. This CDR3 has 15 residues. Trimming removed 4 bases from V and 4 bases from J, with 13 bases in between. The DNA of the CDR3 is TGTGCCAGCAGCTCCCGGAGGGACAGCACCGGGGAGCTGTTTTTT. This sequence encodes CASSSRRDSTGELFF.